This TCR beta chain was sequenced for a study of T cells expressing NK-cell markers. Findings and limits, study-wide: It remained uncertain whether the expanded NKG2C+ T cell clones were specific for HCMV antigens.

Germline CDR1 SGHVS, CDR2 FQNEAQ. This CDR3 spans 14 amino acids. After re-calling the 5' RACE reads, TCRdb lists one entry per CDR3 protein, DNA absent. This table holds fewer than 400,000 distinct CDR3 sequences. A remark on this clonotype: Antigen unknown.

What was sequenced was blood T cells: a sorted CD56 or NKG2C T cell subset, CD4+ or CD8+ T cells, or bulk PBMC T cells (not recorded which). V is TRBV7-8 and J is TRBJ2-5. The clonotype was recovered from a woman in her fifties or sixties in good health. The CDR3 sequence: CASSLDLAMETQYF.